This is a list of T cell receptor beta chains from one sample in a study of siplizumab effects on memory and regulatory T cells. The data were produced by immunoSEQ multiplex PCR, yet TCRdb's version contains in-frame clones alone and is incomplete. The sample includes about 110,000 clones, roughly 89% of them seen just once. The sequencing sample was made of CD4+ T cells sorted from blood. Source of these receptors: a human donor in good health. The CDR3 runs from the conserved cysteine through the conserved F or W. D genes are given only for firm matches. Clone size appears in some rows only: once, few, many, or a class for an expanded clone.

v_call	j_call	clone_size	d_call	cdr3_nt	cdr3_aa
TRBV2	TRBJ1-3	.	TRBD1	TGTGCCAGCAGTGGACAGGGCCCCTCTGGAAACACCATATATTTT	CASSGQGPSGNTIYF
TRBV28	TRBJ1-5	.	.	TGTGCCAGCACCGTGATACAGGGAAATCAGCCCCAGCATTTT	CASTVIQGNQPQHF
TRBV11-1	TRBJ1-4	.	.	TGTGCCAGCAGCTCACCCAGGGCGGGAGAAAAACTGTTTTTT	CASSSPRAGEKLFF
TRBV18	TRBJ1-2	.	TRBD1	TGTGCCAGCTCACCGCCGGCGGACAGGATGTATGGCTACACCTTC	CASSPPADRMYGYTF
TRBV6-5	TRBJ2-7	.	.	TGTGCCAGCAGTTCCCACTCCTTGCAGTACTTC	CASSSHSLQYF
TRBV5-6	TRBJ2-2	.	.	TGTGCCAGCAGCTTGGTGGGTGTGAACACCGGGGAGCTGTTTTTT	CASSLVGVNTGELFF
TRBV2	TRBJ1-1	.	.	TGTGCCACCCAAACACAGGGCAAGAACACTGAAGCTTTCTTT	CATQTQGKNTEAFF
TRBV6-1	TRBJ2-5	.	.	TGTGCCAGCAGTACTCGCGGACAGCCACAAGAGACCCAGTACTTC	CASSTRGQPQETQYF
TRBV25-1	TRBJ1-1	few	.	TGTGCCAGCAGTGTGGGGACGAACACTGAAGCTTTCTTT	CASSVGTNTEAFF
TRBV18	TRBJ1-4	few	.	TGTGCCAGCTCACCACCGGGGACATCGAATGAAAAACTGTTTTTT	CASSPPGTSNEKLFF
TRBV5-1	TRBJ1-1	.	TRBD1	TGCGCCAGCACCCGCACAGGGGGTAGGGGGAACACTGAAGCTTTCTTT	CASTRTGGRGNTEAFF
TRBV6-4	TRBJ2-3	.	.	TGTGCCAGCAGTGACTCGGGGGGGCCCGCAGATACGCAGTATTTT	CASSDSGGPADTQYF
TRBV7-9	TRBJ1-5	.	.	TGTGCCAGCAGCTTGGGGGTGAGCAATCAGCCCCAGCATTTT	CASSLGVSNQPQHF
TRBV14	TRBJ1-1	.	.	TGTGCCAGCAGCCCCCTAATTGCCGGGGGGAACACTGAAGCTTTCTTT	CASSPLIAGGNTEAFF
TRBV29-1	TRBJ2-7	.	.	TGCAGCGTTGTAACCCGGCCTTCCTACGAGCAGTACTTC	CSVVTRPSYEQYF
TRBV19	TRBJ2-7	.	TRBD1	TGTGCCAGTAGTACGGACAGGGGGCTCGAGCAGTACTTC	CASSTDRGLEQYF
TRBV4-1	TRBJ1-2	.	TRBD1	TGCGCCAGCAGCCCGACAGGGGATTATGGCTACACCTTC	CASSPTGDYGYTF
TRBV11-2	TRBJ2-5	.	TRBD2	TGTGCCAGCAGCTTCAGAGGAGCGGGGTGGGAAGGGACCCAGTACTTC	CASSFRGAGWEGTQYF
TRBV7-3	TRBJ2-5	.	TRBD2	TGTGCCAGCAGCTGGACTAGCGGGAGTAAGGAGACCCAGTACTTC	CASSWTSGSKETQYF
TRBV7-3	TRBJ2-2	.	TRBD2	TGTGCCAGCAGCTTAGCGGGAGAGAACACCGGGGAGCTGTTTTTT	CASSLAGENTGELFF
TRBV7-9	TRBJ1-1	.	.	TGTGCCAGCAGCTTAGTACCGGGTACTGAAGCTTTCTTT	CASSLVPGTEAFF
TRBV5-1	TRBJ2-3	.	.	TGCGCCAGCAGCCTTCAGGGGTATCGCACAGATACGCAGTATTTT	CASSLQGYRTDTQYF
TRBV2	TRBJ1-6	few	.	TGTGCCAGCAGCGGTATGAGAGACTCACCCCTCCACTTT	CASSGMRDSPLHF
TRBV10-3	TRBJ2-3	.	.	TGTGCCATCAGTGAAGCCCCTGCGGCAGATACGCAGTATTTT	CAISEAPAADTQYF
TRBV5-8	TRBJ2-1	.	.	TGTGCCAGCCGTCGAAAGGGGGAGCAGTTCTTC	CASRRKGEQFF
TRBV7-9	TRBJ2-3	.	.	TGTGCCAGCAGCGTCGGAGGAGGAGCGGGCCGGCAGTATTTT	CASSVGGGAGRQYF
TRBV10-1	TRBJ2-1	.	.	TGCGCCAGCAGTGAGGAGCAGGGTGAGCAGTTCTTC	CASSEEQGEQFF
TRBV5-1	TRBJ2-2	.	.	TGCGCCAGCAGCCCCGGCAGGGGGGACACCGGGGAGCTGTTTTTT	CASSPGRGDTGELFF
TRBV6-4	TRBJ2-5	.	.	TGTGCCAGCAGCCAGGGCAAGGGCGAGACCCAGTACTTC	CASSQGKGETQYF
TRBV6-5	TRBJ1-1	.	.	TGTGCCAGCACCCCGACAGCTAACACTGAAGCTTTCTTT	CASTPTANTEAFF
TRBV30	TRBJ2-7	.	TRBD2	TGTGCCGGTGGGACTAACTACGAGCAGTACTTC	CAGGTNYEQYF
TRBV2	TRBJ1-2	.	TRBD1	TGTGCCAGCAGAAGGACAGGTTACCTCTATGGCTACACCTTC	CASRRTGYLYGYTF
TRBV6-5	TRBJ1-5	.	TRBD1	TGTGCCAGCAGTCGACAGGGGTGGCAGCCCCAGCATTTT	CASSRQGWQPQHF
TRBV19	TRBJ1-5	few	TRBD1	TGTGCCAGTAGGGACAGGGGGAACAATCAGCCCCAGCATTTT	CASRDRGNNQPQHF
TRBV6-6	TRBJ2-1	.	.	TGTGCCAGCATCCTCCCAGGGGCCAATGAGCAGTTCTTC	CASILPGANEQFF
TRBV10-1	TRBJ2-7	.	TRBD2	TGCGCCAGCAGTGAGTCGAAAAAGGGACTAGCGGATTACGAGCAGTACTTC	CASSESKKGLADYEQYF
TRBV7-9	TRBJ2-1	.	.	TGTGCCAGCAGCTCCGGGAATACAGGGCCGATCTACAATGAGCAGTTCTTC	CASSSGNTGPIYNEQFF